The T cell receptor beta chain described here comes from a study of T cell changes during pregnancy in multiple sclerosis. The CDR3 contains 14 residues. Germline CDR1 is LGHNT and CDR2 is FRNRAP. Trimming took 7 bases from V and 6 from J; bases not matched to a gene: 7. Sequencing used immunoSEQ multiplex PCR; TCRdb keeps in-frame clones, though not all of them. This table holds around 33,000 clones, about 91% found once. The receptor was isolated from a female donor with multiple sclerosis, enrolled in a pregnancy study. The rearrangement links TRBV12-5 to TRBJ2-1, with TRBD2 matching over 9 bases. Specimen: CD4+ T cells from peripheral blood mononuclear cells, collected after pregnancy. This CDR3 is CASALGLARNEQFF. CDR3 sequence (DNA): TGTGCTAGTGCCCTGGGACTAGCTCGCAATGAGCAGTTCTTC.